There are a few counts of the clone carrying this TCR beta chain. Template switching supplied a universal primer site; unique molecular identifiers were carried on the cDNA. TCRdb analysed the 5' RACE reads with MiXCR anew, one entry per CDR3 protein. Counted here are 450,000 or so distinct CDR3 sequences, roughly an eighth occurring once; the ten biggest clones make up approximately 0.98%. V shed 7 bases and J shed 2 bases, with 9 bases lying between them. Germline CDR1 ENHRY, CDR2 SYGVKD. There are 12 residues in the CDR3. These data belong to a study of identical twins. These data were also filed under a second study, of yellow fever vaccine responses in identical twins.

The sequence came from a woman aged 18-29 years in good health. This chain connects TRBV10-3 to TRBJ2-7; D possibly corresponds to TRBD2 (5 bases). The material sequenced was CD4+ T cells sorted from blood. Here the CDR3 reads CAIMGETYEQYF. CDR3 sequence (DNA): TGTGCCATCATGGGAGAAACCTACGAGCAGTACTTC.